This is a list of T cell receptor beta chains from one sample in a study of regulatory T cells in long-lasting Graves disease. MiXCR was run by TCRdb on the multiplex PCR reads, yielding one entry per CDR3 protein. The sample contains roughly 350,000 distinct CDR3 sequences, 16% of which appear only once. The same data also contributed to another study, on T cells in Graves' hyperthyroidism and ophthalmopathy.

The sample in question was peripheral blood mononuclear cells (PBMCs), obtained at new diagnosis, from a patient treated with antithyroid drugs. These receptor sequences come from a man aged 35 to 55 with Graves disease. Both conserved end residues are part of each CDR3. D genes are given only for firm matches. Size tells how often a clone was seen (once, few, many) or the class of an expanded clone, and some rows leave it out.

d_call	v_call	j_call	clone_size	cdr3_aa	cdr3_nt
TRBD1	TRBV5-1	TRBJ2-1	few	CASSATGAPHNEQFF	TGCGCCAGCAGCGCAACAGGGGCCCCCCACAATGAGCAGTTCTTC
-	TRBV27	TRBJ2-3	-	CASSFWQGLDTQYF	TGTGCCAGCAGTTTTTGGCAAGGTTTAGATACGCAGTATTTT
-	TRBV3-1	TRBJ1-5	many	CASSQGLSLWYRGNQPQHF	TGTGCCAGCAGCCAAGGTCTTTCTCTTTGGTACAGGGGCAATCAGCCCCAGCATTTT
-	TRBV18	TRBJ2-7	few	CASSPRAGPCEQYF	TGTGCCAGCTCACCACGGGCGGGACCCTGCGAGCAGTACTTC
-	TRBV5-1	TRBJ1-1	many	CASSLKPMNTEAFF	TGCGCCAGCAGCCTGAAACCAATGAACACTGAAGCTTTCTTT
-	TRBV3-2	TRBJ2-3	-	CASSGGPDTQYF	TGTGCCAGCAGCGGTGGTCCAGATACGCAGTATTTT
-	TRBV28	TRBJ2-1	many	CASSYGLYNEQFF	TGTGCCAGCAGTTATGGACTGTACAATGAGCAGTTCTTC
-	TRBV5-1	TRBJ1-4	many	CASSYRVGDEKLFF	TGCGCCAGCAGCTACAGGGTTGGAGATGAAAAACTGTTTTTT
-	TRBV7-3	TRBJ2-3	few	CASSLKGLGGSTDTQYF	TGTGCCAGCAGCTTAAAGGGCCTAGGCGGGAGCACAGATACGCAGTATTTT
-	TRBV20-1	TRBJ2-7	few	CSAPQGYEQYF	TGCAGTGCACCTCAGGGCTACGAGCAGTACTTC
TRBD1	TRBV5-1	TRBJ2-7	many	CASSLEGADEQYF	TGCGCCAGCAGCTTGGAGGGGGCCGACGAGCAGTACTTC
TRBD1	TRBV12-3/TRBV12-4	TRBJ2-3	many	CATRQGRSTDTQYF	TGTGCCACACGACAGGGACGGAGCACAGATACGCAGTATTTT
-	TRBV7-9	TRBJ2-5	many	CASSRRHSQETQYF	TGTGCCAGCAGCCGGCGGCACAGCCAAGAGACCCAGTACTTC
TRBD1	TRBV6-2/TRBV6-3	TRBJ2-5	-	CASGGTGGYQETQYF	TGTGCCTCCGGGGGGACAGGGGGCTACCAAGAGACCCAGTACTTC
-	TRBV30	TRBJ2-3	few	CAWRDRARGNTQYF	TGTGCCTGGAGGGATAGAGCTAGGGGAAATACGCAGTATTTT
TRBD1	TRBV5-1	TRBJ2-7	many	CASSFTGVLYEQYF	TGCGCCAGCAGCTTCACAGGGGTCCTATACGAGCAGTACTTC
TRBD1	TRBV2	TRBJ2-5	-	CATSGTGDETQYF	TGTGCCACTTCCGGGACAGGGGACGAGACCCAGTACTTC
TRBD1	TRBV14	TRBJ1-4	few	CASSPSGQGAHEKLFF	TGTGCCAGCAGCCCGTCGGGACAGGGGGCCCATGAAAAACTGTTTTTT
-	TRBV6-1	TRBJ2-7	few	CASSGAGGDYEQYF	TGTGCCAGCAGTGGGGCAGGGGGGGACTACGAGCAGTACTTC
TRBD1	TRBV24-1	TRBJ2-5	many	CATSDYGTGGIQETQYF	TGTGCCACCAGTGATTACGGGACAGGCGGCATACAAGAGACCCAGTACTTC
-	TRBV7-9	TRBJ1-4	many	CASSPARDNEKLFF	TGTGCCAGCAGCCCCGCGCGGGACAATGAAAAACTGTTTTTT
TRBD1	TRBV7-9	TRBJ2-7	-	CASSSDRGGGAYEQYF	TGTGCCAGCAGCAGCGACAGGGGTGGTGGAGCCTACGAGCAGTACTTC
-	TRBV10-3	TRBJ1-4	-	CAISPTVSNEKLFF	TGTGCCATCAGCCCGACAGTCTCTAATGAAAAACTGTTTTTT
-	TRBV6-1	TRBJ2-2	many	CASKRGLNTGELFF	TGTGCCAGTAAAAGGGGGTTGAACACCGGGGAGCTGTTTTTT
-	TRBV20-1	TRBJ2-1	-	CSARDLSLARRDEQFF	TGCAGTGCTAGAGATCTAAGCCTAGCAAGAAGGGATGAGCAGTTCTTC
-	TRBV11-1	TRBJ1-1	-	CASTRTVNTEAFF	TGTGCCAGCACCCGGACGGTGAACACTGAAGCTTTCTTT
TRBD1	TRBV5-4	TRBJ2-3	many	CASSSGGAASTDTQYF	TGTGCCAGCAGCTCAGGGGGCGCCGCTAGCACAGATACGCAGTATTTT
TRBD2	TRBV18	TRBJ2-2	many	CASSPWTSGAAGELFF	TGTGCCAGCTCACCTTGGACTAGCGGGGCGGCCGGGGAGCTGTTTTTT
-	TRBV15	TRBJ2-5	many	CATSRDRAQETQYF	TGTGCCACCAGCAGAGACAGGGCTCAAGAGACCCAGTACTTC
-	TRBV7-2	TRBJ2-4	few	CASSLDGIKNIQYF	TGTGCCAGCAGCTTAGACGGGATCAAAAACATTCAGTACTTC
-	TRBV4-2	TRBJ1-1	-	CASSQDQHNTEAFF	TGTGCCAGCAGCCAAGATCAGCATAACACTGAAGCTTTCTTT
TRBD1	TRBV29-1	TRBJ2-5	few	CSAEGQYQETQYF	TGCAGCGCAGAGGGACAGTACCAAGAGACCCAGTACTTC
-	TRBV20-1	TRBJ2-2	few	CSAPSQWGVGELFF	TGCAGTGCCCCCTCACAGTGGGGCGTGGGGGAGCTGTTTTTT
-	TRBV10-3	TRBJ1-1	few	CAIRELNTEAFF	TGTGCCATCAGAGAATTGAACACTGAAGCTTTCTTT
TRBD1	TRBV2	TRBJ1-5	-	CASSGTGVYQPQHF	TGTGCCAGCAGTGGGACAGGGGTGTATCAGCCCCAGCATTTT